The next 16 T cell receptor beta chains were all read from a single sample in a study of T cell responses to AZD1222 COVID-19 vaccine. Sequencing was performed with immunoSEQ multiplex PCR; in TCRdb, only in-frame clones are kept and a portion is missing. The sample includes 77,000 or so clones, approximately 90% of them seen just once. The starting material was peripheral blood, obtained on day 0 of MenACWY control vaccination. These receptors were collected from an adult in good health.

V is TRBV12-3 or TRBV12-4 and J is TRBJ2-7, with 8 bases that match TRBD1. There are 12 residues in the CDR3. V lost 6 bases, J lost 6 bases, and 4 bases stayed unmatched. CDR3 coding DNA: TGTGCCAGCAGCTCCACAGGGGGCGAGCAGTACTTC. Translating gives CASSSTGGEQYF.

This clone was recorded only once. The chain joins TRBV27 to TRBJ2-5; D possibly uses TRBD1 or TRBD2 (5 bases each). Trimming removed 2 bases at V and 4 bases at J, with 14 bases between. Germline assignment: CDR1 MNHEY and CDR2 SMNVEV (reference sequence). The CDR3 length is 15 residues. CDR3 nucleotide sequence: TGTGCCAGCAGTTTAACCGGGACGAGAATAGAGACCCAGTACTTC. It is translated as CASSLTGTRIETQYF.

On this clone itself: Sequence at one end of the junction differs from germline and may be a read error. V usage is TRBV12-3 or TRBV12-4 and J usage is TRBJ1-3; D call uncertain. The length of the CDR3 is 13 residues. CDR3: CASSIASGNTIYF. In DNA, the CDR3 is TGTGCCAGCAGTATAGCCTCTGGAAACACCATATATTTT.

The V call is TRBV9, the J call TRBJ1-1; 9 positions match TRBD1. V lost 1 base to trimming and J lost 3 bases; unmatched junction nucleotides: 4. The germline CDR1 and CDR2 sequences are SGDLS and YYNGEE. The CDR3 has 15 residues. The CDR3 spells CASSVTGGADTEAFF. The CDR3 region has the DNA TGTGCCAGCAGCGTAACAGGGGGCGCGGACACTGAAGCTTTCTTT.

The rearrangement links TRBV6-5 to TRBJ2-3; the D is unclear. V lost 8 bases, J lost 1 base, and 13 bases lay in between. CDR3 length equals 14 residues. Looked up from germline, CDR1 is MNHEY and CDR2 is SVGAGI. The CDR3 DNA is TGTGCCAGCGGATCCAGCGTGGGCACAGATACGCAGTATTTT. Its translation: CASGSSVGTDTQYF.

The V call is TRBV28, the J call TRBJ1-2; D is ambiguous. The V gene lost 5 bases and the J gene lost 7 bases, with 17 bases spanning the gap. The germline V gene encodes CDR1 MDHEN and CDR2 SYDVKM. The CDR3 is made up of 14 amino acids. CDR3 protein: CASSPPSGVGGYTF. As DNA, the CDR3 is TGTGCCAGCAGTCCACCCTCTGGGGTCGGTGGCTACACCTTC.

V and J are TRBV19 and TRBJ2-1; 8 bases agree with TRBD1. The CDR3 sequence is 14 residues long. V shed 3 bases and J 10 bases; nucleotides not matched to a gene: 8. Per the germline V gene, CDR1 is LNHDA and CDR2 is SQIVND (reference sequence). Here the CDR3 DNA reads TGTGCCAGTAGTATGGCCAGGGGGCTAGGGGAGCAGTTCTTC. The encoded protein is CASSMARGLGEQFF.

V gene TRBV23-1 combines with J gene TRBJ2-3; TRBD1 agrees at 9 bases. TRBV23-1 is an ORF; its function is uncertain. This CDR3 contains 19 residues. The junction had 15 bases not matched to a gene; V was cut back by 3 bases and J by 2 bases. CDR3 coding DNA: TGCGCCAGCAGTCACCGGGACAGGGACAAGGGGACAAACACAGATACGCAGTATTTT. Residues: CASSHRDRDKGTNTDTQYF.

The chain's CDR3 is CASSRQGVEPQHF. DNA of the CDR3: TGTGCCAGCAGTCGACAGGGAGTTGAGCCCCAGCATTTT. The chain carries TRBV2 and TRBJ1-5; 7 bases are a match to TRBD1. There are 13 residues in the CDR3. V dropped 5 bases and J dropped 8; count of bases not matched to a gene: 6. Germline assignment: CDR1 SNHLY and CDR2 FYNNEI.

The J gene is TRBJ2-5, the V gene TRBV2; D tentatively reads TRBD1 or TRBD2 (6 bases each). Trimming removed 0 bases at V and 5 bases at J, with 16 bases between. The germline V gene has CDR1 SNHLY and CDR2 FYNNEI. CDR3 length: 16 amino acids. The CDR3 loop reads CASSEAARGGGETQYF. CDR3 DNA: TGTGCCAGCAGTGAAGCGGCCAGGGGTGGGGGGGAGACCCAGTACTTC. The full variable domain, in which reference TRBV2 and TRBJ2-5 provide the parts outside the CDR3, is EPEVTQTPSHQVTQMGQEVILRCVPISNHLYFYWYRQILGQKVEFLVSFYNNEISEKSEIFDDQFSVERPDGSNFTLKIRSTKLEDSAMYFCASSEAARGGGETQYFGPGTRLLVL.

In DNA, the CDR3 is TGTGCCAGCAGTTACTGGGGGGGCCAGGGAGGAGAAACTAATGAAAAACTGTTTTTT. Its protein product is CASSYWGGQGGETNEKLFF. The chain links TRBV28 to TRBJ1-4; tentatively, D is TRBD1 (6 bases). The germline V gene encodes CDR1 MDHEN and CDR2 SYDVKM. V lost 4 bases and J lost 1, with 22 bases in between. The CDR3 is 19 residues long.

The chain links TRBV5-1 to TRBJ2-3; no definite D call. Germline lookup yields CDR1 SGHRS and CDR2 YFSETQ. V was shortened by 1 base and J by 5 bases, with 5 bases between the two germline ends. The CDR3 has 12 residues. CDR3 loop: CASSLIGDTQYF. CDR3 nucleotide sequence: TGCGCCAGCAGCTTGATCGGAGATACGCAGTATTTT. Complete variable domain (other parts from reference TRBV5-1 and TRBJ2-3): KAGVTQTPRYLIKTRGQQVTLSCSPISGHRSVSWYQQTPGQGLQFLFEYFSETQRNKGNFPGRFSGRQFSNSRSEMNVSTLELGDSALYLCASSLIGDTQYFGPGTRLTVL.

V and J are TRBV5-5 and TRBJ2-1; 11 bases are shared with TRBD2. The junction had 3 bases not matched to a gene; V was cut back by 2 bases and J by 5 bases. Germline CDR1 is SGHKS and CDR2 is YYEKEE (reference sequence). This CDR3 is built from 15 residues. The CDR3 reads CASSFVGLADNEQFF. The DNA of the CDR3 is TGTGCCAGCAGCTTCGTGGGACTAGCGGACAATGAGCAGTTCTTC.

V and J are TRBV4-3 and TRBJ2-6; D unresolved. The length of the CDR3 is 19 residues. The germline V and J ends were trimmed by 0 bases and 0 bases, with 15 bases remaining between them. The germline V gene encodes CDR1 LGHNA and CDR2 YSLEER. CDR3 nucleotides: TGCGCCAGCAGCCAAGATCTCGGCACCCTTGGCTCTGGGGCCAACGTCCTGACTTTC. This codes for CASSQDLGTLGSGANVLTF.

A remark on this clone: The identical CDR3 is also encoded by other nucleotide sequences in the sample. This rearrangement joins TRBV7-2 to TRBJ1-5, with TRBD1 as a possible D gene (5 bases). The CDR3 length is 13 residues. Trimming removed 5 bases at V and 5 bases at J, with 10 bases between. The V gene's germline CDR1 is SGHTA and CDR2 FQGNSA. Written as DNA, the CDR3 is TGTGCCAGCAGCCCCCAAGGGGATCAGCCCCAGCATTTT. Translating it yields CASSPQGDQPQHF.

The chain is built from TRBV28 and TRBJ2-1; 8 bases match TRBD2. Germline assignment: CDR1 MDHEN and CDR2 SYDVKM. The V and J ends lost 7 bases and 6 bases, in that order; junction bases with no gene match: 14. The CDR3 runs 16 residues. The CDR3 sequence: CASTSPGGLAPNEQFF. The CDR3 nucleotides are TGTGCCAGCACTAGCCCCGGCGGACTAGCACCCAATGAGCAGTTCTTC.